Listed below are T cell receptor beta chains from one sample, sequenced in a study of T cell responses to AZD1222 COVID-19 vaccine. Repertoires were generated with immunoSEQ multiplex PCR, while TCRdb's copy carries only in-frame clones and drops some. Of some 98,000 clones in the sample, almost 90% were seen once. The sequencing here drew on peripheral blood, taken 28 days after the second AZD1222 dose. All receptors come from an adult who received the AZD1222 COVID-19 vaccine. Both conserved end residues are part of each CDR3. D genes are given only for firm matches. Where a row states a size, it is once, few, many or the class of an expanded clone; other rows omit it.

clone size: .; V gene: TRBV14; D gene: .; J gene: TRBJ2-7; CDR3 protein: CASSQAYSYEQYF; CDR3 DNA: TGTGCCAGCAGCCAAGCCTACTCTTACGAGCAGTACTTC
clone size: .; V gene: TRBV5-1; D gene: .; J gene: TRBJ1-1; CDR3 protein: CASSRPGQPEAFF; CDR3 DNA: TGCGCCAGCAGCCGCCCCGGACAGCCTGAAGCTTTCTTT
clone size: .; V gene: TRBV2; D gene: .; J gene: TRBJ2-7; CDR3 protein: CASSYGDYEQYF; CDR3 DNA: TGTGCCAGCAGTTACGGAGACTACGAGCAGTACTTC
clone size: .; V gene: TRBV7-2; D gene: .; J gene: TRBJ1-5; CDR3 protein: CASSSQGFWQPQHF; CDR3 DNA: TGTGCCAGCAGCTCACAGGGTTTTTGGCAGCCCCAGCATTTT
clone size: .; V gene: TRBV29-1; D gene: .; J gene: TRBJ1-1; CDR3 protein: CSVRQDLPGTEAFF; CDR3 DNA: TGCAGCGTGAGGCAAGACTTACCGGGGACTGAAGCTTTCTTT
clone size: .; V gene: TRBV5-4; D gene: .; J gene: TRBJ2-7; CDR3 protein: CASSLDRYGEQYF; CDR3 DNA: TGTGCCAGCAGCTTGGATAGGTATGGCGAGCAGTACTTC
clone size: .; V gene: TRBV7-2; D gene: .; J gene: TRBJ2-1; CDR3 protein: CASTRGAAYNEQFF; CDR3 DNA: TGTGCCAGCACCCGCGGGGCTGCGTACAATGAGCAGTTCTTC
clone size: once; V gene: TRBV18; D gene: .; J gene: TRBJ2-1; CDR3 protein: CASSLRGGEQFF; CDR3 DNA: TGTGCCAGCTCTCTCCGAGGTGGTGAGCAGTTCTTC
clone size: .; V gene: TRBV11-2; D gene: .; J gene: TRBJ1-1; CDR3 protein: CASSLGRGSDTEAFF; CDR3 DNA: TGTGCCAGCAGCTTAGGTAGAGGGTCGGACACTGAAGCTTTCTTT
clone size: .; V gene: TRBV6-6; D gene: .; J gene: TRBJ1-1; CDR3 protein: CASTKERETNTEAFF; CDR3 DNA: TGTGCCAGCACCAAAGAGAGGGAAACGAACACTGAAGCTTTCTTT
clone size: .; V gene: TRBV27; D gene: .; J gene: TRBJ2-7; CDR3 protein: CASSTGVYEQYF; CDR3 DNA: TGTGCCAGCAGTACGGGGGTCTACGAGCAGTACTTC
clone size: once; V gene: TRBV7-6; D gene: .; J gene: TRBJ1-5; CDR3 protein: CASSGFVGQPQHF; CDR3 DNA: TGTGCCAGCAGCGGGTTCGTTGGCCAGCCCCAGCATTTT
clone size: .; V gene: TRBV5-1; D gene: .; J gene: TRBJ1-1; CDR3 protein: CASRREEGAEAFF; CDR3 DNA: TGCGCCAGCAGGAGGGAGGAAGGCGCTGAAGCTTTCTTT
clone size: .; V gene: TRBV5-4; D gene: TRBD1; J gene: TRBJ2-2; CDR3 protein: CASSGTGGRTGELFF; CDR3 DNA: TGTGCCAGCAGCGGGACAGGGGGGCGCACCGGGGAGCTGTTTTTT